This TCR beta chain was obtained from a study of human T cells and chemical hapten exposure. V gave up 2 bases and J gave up 7 bases, with 11 bases separating them. The CDR3 contains 13 residues. The germline CDR1 and CDR2 sequences are DFQATT and SNEGSKA (reference sequence). This clonotype was detected ten times or more. TCRdb passed the RACE reads through MiXCR, listing each CDR3 protein once. The sample carries 35,000 to 45,000 distinct CDR3 sequences, 9% to 15% recorded once. Sample time point: pre-sensitization, week 0. Regarding treatment: therapeutic diphenylcyclopropenone sensitization with weekly scalp DPC. RNA extraction used unfractionated whole blood as the source of total RNA.

The V call is TRBV20-1, the J call TRBJ1-4; D gene uncertain. This sample comprised whole blood, obtained in connection with sensitization to the hapten diphenylcyclopropenone (DPC). The clonotype originates from a woman in her thirties or forties with alopecia areata. Some clones in this sample may be carry-over from other donors' samples. The CDR3, as DNA: TGCAGTGCTAGAAGCACGCCCCCTGAAAAACTGTTTTTT. It encodes CSARSTPPEKLFF.